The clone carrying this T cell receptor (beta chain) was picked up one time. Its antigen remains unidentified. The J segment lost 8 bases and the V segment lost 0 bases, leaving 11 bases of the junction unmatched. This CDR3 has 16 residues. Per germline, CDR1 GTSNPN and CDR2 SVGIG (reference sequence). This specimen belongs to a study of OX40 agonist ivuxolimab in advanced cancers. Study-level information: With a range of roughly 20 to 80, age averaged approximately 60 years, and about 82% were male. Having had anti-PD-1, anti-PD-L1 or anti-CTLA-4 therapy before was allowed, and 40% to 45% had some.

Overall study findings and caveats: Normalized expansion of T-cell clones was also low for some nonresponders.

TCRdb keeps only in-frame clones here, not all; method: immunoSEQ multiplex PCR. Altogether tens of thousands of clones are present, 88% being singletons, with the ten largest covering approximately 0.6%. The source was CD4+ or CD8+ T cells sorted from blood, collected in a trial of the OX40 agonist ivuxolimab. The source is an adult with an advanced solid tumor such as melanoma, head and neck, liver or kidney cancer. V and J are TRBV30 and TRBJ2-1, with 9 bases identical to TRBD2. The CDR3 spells CAWSVPWRGGLDEQFF. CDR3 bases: TGTGCCTGGAGTGTACCCTGGCGGGGGGGCCTGGATGAGCAGTTCTTC.